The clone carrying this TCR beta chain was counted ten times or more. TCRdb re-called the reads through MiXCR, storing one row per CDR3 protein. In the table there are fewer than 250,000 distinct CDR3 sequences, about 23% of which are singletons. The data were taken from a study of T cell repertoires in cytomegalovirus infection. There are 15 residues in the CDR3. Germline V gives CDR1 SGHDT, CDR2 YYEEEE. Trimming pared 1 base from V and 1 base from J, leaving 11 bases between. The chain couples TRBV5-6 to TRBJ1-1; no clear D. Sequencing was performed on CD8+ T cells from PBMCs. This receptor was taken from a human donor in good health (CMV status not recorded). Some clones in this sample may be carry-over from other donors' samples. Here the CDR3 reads CASSLSAWGNTEAFF. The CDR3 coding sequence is TGTGCCAGCAGCTTGTCAGCATGGGGGAACACTGAAGCTTTCTTT.